Here is one T cell receptor beta chain with its context. Its antigen remains unknown. The data originate from a study of T cell responses to AZD1222 COVID-19 vaccine. Measured with immunoSEQ multiplex PCR; TCRdb has only the in-frame clones, and not every one. The sample records fewer than 200,000 clones, about 90% being singletons. Study outcomes and limitations: Distributed over spike, vaccine-associated CD4 TCRs predominated at 160-218 and 743-854. Females made up more of the donors, who were largely white British, and clonal diversity may have come out too low. Repertoires were sampled only after the peak T cell response. Only a handful of AZD1222 recipients tested seropositive at baseline.

The starting material was peripheral blood, obtained on day 0 of AZD1222 vaccination. This TCR was recovered from an adult in good health.

Here the CDR3 reads CASRGEVRAFF. In DNA form, the CDR3 reads TGTGCCAGCAGGGGTGAGGTGCGGGCTTTCTTT. The chain is built from TRBV27 and TRBJ1-1; D is uncertain. The V gene's germline CDR1 is MNHEY and CDR2 SMNVEV (reference sequence). CDR3 size: 11 residues. V gave up 6 bases and J gave up 11 bases, with 13 bases separating them.